These 27 T cell receptor beta chains share one sample of origin, sequenced in a study of neurological immune-mediated disorders. The time point here: technical triplicate 1. Via MiXCR, TCRdb re-called the 5' RACE reads, giving one row per CDR3 protein. The sample contains some 22,000 distinct CDR3 sequences, less than 15% of which appear only once. The specimen was CD4+ T cells from blood. The receptor set was obtained from a female donor with HTLV-1-associated myelopathy (HAM/TSP).

This clonotype was recorded at least ten times. The CDR3 nucleotides are TGCGCCAGCAGCTTGGCCGGGGATCCCTACAATGAGCAGTTCTTC. Translated, it gives CASSLAGDPYNEQFF. This sequence joins TRBV5-1 and TRBJ2-1, with D maybe TRBD2 (5 bases). The CDR3 is 15 residues long. The germline V and J ends were trimmed by 0 bases and 2 bases, with 9 bases remaining between them. Per the germline V gene, CDR1 is SGHRS and CDR2 is YFSETQ.

The sample holds many counts of this clonotype. The chain links TRBV5-1 to TRBJ2-5, with TRBD2 matching over 8 bases. Germline CDR1 reads SGHRS; CDR2 reads YFSETQ. V gave up 0 bases and J gave up 5 bases; unmatched junction bases: 6. The CDR3 covers 15 residues. CDR3 sequence (DNA): TGCGCCAGCAGCTTGGGGACTAGCAGTGGCGAGACCCAGTACTTC. This codes for CASSLGTSSGETQYF.

This clonotype was seen at least ten times. The J gene is TRBJ1-3, the V gene TRBV12-3 or TRBV12-4; D is uncertain. This CDR3 comprises 15 residues. Trimming removed 1 base from V and 0 bases from J, with 7 bases in between. CDR3 DNA: TGTGCCAGCAGTTTAGGGGCGGCCTCTGGAAACACCATATATTTT. It is translated as CASSLGAASGNTIYF.

Ten or more counts support this clonotype. The V call is TRBV11-1, the J call TRBJ2-7; D may be TRBD1 or TRBD2 (5 bases each). Germline-derived CDR1 and CDR2 are SGHAT and FQDESV (reference sequence). This CDR3 has 16 residues. V was pared by 2 bases and J by 1 base, with 15 bases between. This chain's CDR3 is CASSLSGAGVSYEQYF. CDR3 nucleotides: TGTGCCAGCAGCTTATCTGGGGCGGGCGTATCCTACGAGCAGTACTTC.

Many counts were recorded for this clonotype. The chain links TRBV10-3 to TRBJ1-5, with 9 bases lining up with TRBD1. The CDR3 contains 20 residues. Per germline, CDR1 ENHRY and CDR2 SYGVKD. Trimming took 0 bases from V and 6 from J; bases not matched to a gene: 18. In DNA, the CDR3 is TGTGCCATCAGTGAGTCGACGCGGACAGGGGATTCGTCGGGCGGTCAGCCCCAGCATTTT. It yields the protein CAISESTRTGDSSGGQPQHF.

The chain has TRBV18 and TRBJ2-5; tentatively, D is TRBD1 or TRBD2 (6 bases each). The length of the CDR3 is 15 residues. Trimming removed 1 base from V and 1 base from J, with 10 bases in between. CDR1 is KGHSH, CDR2 LQKENI, per germline. The DNA for the CDR3 is TGTGCCAGCTCACCACGGGGGGCCCGCCAAGAGACCCAGTACTTC. Amino acids: CASSPRGARQETQYF. The whole variable domain, remainder taken from reference TRBV18 and TRBJ2-5, is NAGVMQNPRHLVRRRGQEARLRCSPMKGHSHVYWYRQLPEEGLKFMVYLQKENIIDESGMPKERFSAEFPKEGPSILRIQQVVRGDSAAYFCASSPRGARQETQYFGPGTRLLVL.

This clonotype was observed many times. The chain is built from TRBV29-1 and TRBJ2-5, with TRBD2 matching 10 bases. After removal of 8 bases from V and 4 bases from J, the junction contained 4 bases not matched to a gene. This CDR3 is built from 12 residues. CDR1 is SQVTM and CDR2 is ANQGSEA in the germline V gene. Here the CDR3 reads CSLRLAGETQYF. In nucleotides, the CDR3 is TGCAGCTTAAGACTAGCGGGAGAGACCCAGTACTTC.

Many counts were recorded for this clonotype. This chain links TRBV20-1 with TRBJ1-4, with a weak D call TRBD1 (5 bases). With 5 bases removed from V and 0 bases from J, the gap between germline ends came to 13 bases. CDR1 and CDR2 from the germline V gene are DFQATT and SNEGSKA (reference sequence). The CDR3 has 15 amino acids. The CDR3 DNA reads as TGCAGTGCTTCGGCGGGGGGTTCAACTAATGAAAAACTGTTTTTT. The encoded protein is CSASAGGSTNEKLFF.

At least ten counts were recorded for this clonotype. The chain uses TRBV7-2 and TRBJ2-1; tentative D call: TRBD1 (6 bases). The length of the CDR3 is 13 residues. The V end lost 6 bases, the J end lost 10 bases, and 16 bases lay between the germline ends. Germline V lookup: CDR1 SGHTA, CDR2 FQGNSA. The DNA for the CDR3 is TGTGCCAGCAGTCTGGGGGCAGAGGGGGAGCAGTTCTTC. Its translation: CASSLGAEGEQFF.

This clonotype was seen ten or more times. The J gene is TRBJ2-5, the V gene TRBV28; 8 bases agree with TRBD1. V gave up 9 bases and J gave up 5 bases; unmatched junction bases: 5. The CDR3 is 12 amino acids. Germline values: CDR1 MDHEN, CDR2 SYDVKM. The CDR3 reads CASTDRAETQYF. In DNA form, the CDR3 reads TGTGCCAGTACGGACAGGGCGGAGACCCAGTACTTC.

This clonotype was seen repeatedly, ten times or more. The chain recombines TRBV29-1 with TRBJ2-5, with 8 bases that match TRBD2. Germline V lookup: CDR1 SQVTM, CDR2 ANQGSEA. This CDR3 spans 14 amino acids. V lost 5 bases to trimming and J lost 2 bases; unmatched junction nucleotides: 7. The CDR3 protein is CSVNPTSVQETQYF. CDR3 DNA: TGCAGCGTTAATCCGACTAGCGTACAAGAGACCCAGTACTTC.

This clonotype has a count of ten or more. The chain combines TRBV3-1 with TRBJ2-3; no reliable D call. V lost 4 bases and J lost 5, with 16 bases in between. This CDR3 has 15 amino acids. Germline V CDR1 and CDR2: LGHDT, YNNKEL (reference sequence). In nucleotides, the CDR3 is TGTGCCAGCAGCCCCTCAGCAGCCCCCGGAGATACGCAGTATTTT. It codes for CASSPSAAPGDTQYF.

Within the sample, this clonotype is medium-sized. The CDR3 nucleotides are TGCGCCAGCAGCTTGGAACTGTCCTACAATGAGCAGTTCTTC. Its translation is CASSLELSYNEQFF. The rearrangement joins TRBV5-1 to TRBJ2-1; no clear D. Germline-derived CDR1 and CDR2 are SGHRS and YFSETQ. The CDR3 is 14 amino acids. V dropped 0 bases and J dropped 1 base, with 5 bases sitting between them.

This clonotype is medium-sized (0.01 to 0.1%) within its sample. DNA of the CDR3: TGTGCCAGCAGTTACTCGATTCTGACAGATAATTCACCCCTCCACTTT. Translating gives CASSYSILTDNSPLHF. This chain uses TRBV6-5 with TRBJ1-6; perhaps TRBD1 as D (5 bases). Germline loops: CDR1 MNHEY, CDR2 SVGAGI. The CDR3 contains 16 residues. V was trimmed by 0 bases and J by 5 bases, leaving 11 bases between them.

This clonotype showed up many times. The genes are TRBV5-1 and TRBJ2-2; D gene unclear. Germline loops: CDR1 SGHRS, CDR2 YFSETQ. This CDR3 contains 14 residues. The V and J ends lost 0 bases and 6 bases respectively, with 9 bases between them. DNA of the CDR3: TGCGCCAGCAGCTTGGTGGGTGTCTCCGGGGAGCTGTTTTTT. Translating gives CASSLVGVSGELFF.

This clonotype has ten or more counts. An end of the junction does not agree with germline; a read error may underlie this. CDR3 coding DNA: TGTGCCAGCAGGTTAGCCCCGGGGGGCACAGATACGCAGTATTTT. This gives the protein CASRLAPGGTDTQYF. The V call is TRBV7-2, the J call TRBJ2-3; perhaps TRBD2 as D (6 bases). The CDR3 length is 15 residues. CDR1 and CDR2 from the germline V gene are SGHTA and FQGNSA. Full variable domain (rest looked up from reference TRBV7-2 and TRBJ2-3): GAGVSQSPSNKVTEKGKDVELRCDPISGHTALYWYRQSLGQGLEFLIYFQGNSAPDKSGLPSDRFSAERTGGSVSTLTIQRTQQEDSAVYLCASRLAPGGTDTQYFGPGTRLTVL.

There are many counts of this clonotype. The chain employs TRBV12-3 or TRBV12-4 and TRBJ1-6, with D possibly TRBD1 on 5 matching bases. Deletions cut 5 bases from V and 6 bases from J, with 17 bases between. CDR3 size: 16 residues. The CDR3 DNA reads TGTGCCAGCAGTCCAAGGGACCCAAGGGGTAATTCACCCCTCCACTTT. Residues: CASSPRDPRGNSPLHF.

This clonotype was counted ten times or more. V is TRBV12-3 or TRBV12-4 and J is TRBJ2-1; TRBD2 aligns across 7 bases. The junction had 11 bases not matched to a gene; V was cut back by 7 bases and J by 2 bases. The CDR3 length is 16 residues. DNA of the CDR3: TGTGCCAGCACCAAGTCCGGCGGGAGTACCTACAATGAGCAGTTCTTC. It codes for CASTKSGGSTYNEQFF.

In this sample, this clonotype turned up many times. V usage is TRBV5-1 and J usage is TRBJ2-1, with no clear D. The length of the CDR3 is 15 residues. Trimming removed 0 bases from V and 0 bases from J, with 7 bases in between. Germline assignment: CDR1 SGHRS and CDR2 YFSETQ. Here the CDR3 DNA reads TGCGCCAGCAGCTTGGGCGGAAACTCCTACAATGAGCAGTTCTTC. Translated: CASSLGGNSYNEQFF.

This clonotype was picked up many times. CDR3 loop: CASSQEGTAGELFF. CDR3 DNA: TGCGCCAGCAGCCAAGAGGGTACTGCCGGGGAGCTGTTTTTT. This rearrangement joins TRBV4-1 to TRBJ2-2; no clear D gene. Germline V gene sequence: CDR1 MGHRA, CDR2 YSYEKL. The CDR3 spans 14 residues. Between the trimmed V and J ends, which lost 0 bases and 6 bases, there was a span of 8 bases.

The chain uses TRBV10-3 and TRBJ1-1; D is perhaps TRBD1 (6 bases). V was clipped by 10 bases and J by 5 bases, with 14 bases between them. The germline V gene encodes CDR1 ENHRY and CDR2 SYGVKD. This CDR3 contains 12 residues. The CDR3 DNA sequence: TGTGCCACAAAACAGGGTTTTACTGAAGCTTTCTTT. Protein: CATKQGFTEAFF.

This clonotype appeared many times. The chain recombines TRBV4-2 with TRBJ2-6; D gene uncertain. CDR3 size: 16 residues. The germline gives CDR1 LGHNA, CDR2 YNFKEQ. With 4 bases removed from V and 2 bases from J, the gap between germline ends came to 12 bases. The CDR3 loop reads CASSPLLGTGANVLTF. Here the CDR3 DNA reads TGTGCCAGCAGCCCCCTTTTGGGCACTGGGGCCAACGTCCTGACTTTC.

This clonotype was seen repeatedly, ten times or more. The chain employs TRBV6-1 and TRBJ2-2; 7 nucleotides align to TRBD1. The CDR3 totals 15 residues. Trimming at V came to 7 bases and at J to 0 bases, leaving 5 bases not matched to a gene. From germline, CDR1 is MNHNS and CDR2 SASEGT. The CDR3 loop is CASKQGTANTGELFF. Here the CDR3 DNA reads TGTGCCAGCAAACAAGGGACAGCGAACACCGGGGAGCTGTTTTTT.

This clonotype is termed medium-sized. CDR3 DNA sequence: TGTGCCAGCAGCTTAGCGTCTAACAATGAGCAGTTCTTC. It yields the protein CASSLASNNEQFF. The chain has TRBV7-8 and TRBJ2-1; D gene unclear. The CDR3 totals 13 residues. V was shortened by 0 bases and J by 5 bases, with 5 bases between the two germline ends. CDR1 is SGHVS, CDR2 FQNEAQ, per germline.

This clonotype was seen ten or more times. The chain is built from TRBV20-1 and TRBJ2-3; maybe TRBD1 (5 bases). Germline CDR1 reads DFQATT; CDR2 reads SNEGSKA (reference sequence). The CDR3 is made up of 14 amino acids. The V gene lost 5 bases and the J gene lost 2 bases, with 14 bases spanning the gap. The CDR3 spells CSAQTAADTDTQYF. The DNA for the CDR3 is TGCAGTGCTCAGACAGCCGCCGACACAGATACGCAGTATTTT.

This clonotype showed up many times. CDR3 in DNA: TGTGCCAGCAGCTTAGATGGGGGCGGGACTGAAGCTTTCTTT. It yields the protein CASSLDGGGTEAFF. This chain links TRBV11-2 with TRBJ1-1, with D possibly being TRBD1 (6 bases). Trimming removed 0 bases from V and 5 bases from J, with 10 bases in between. Germline CDR1 SGHAT, CDR2 FQNNGV. CDR3 length: 14 residues.

This clonotype was observed at least ten times. The chain recombines TRBV7-4 with TRBJ2-1; 8 nucleotides align to TRBD1. V shed 5 bases, J shed 9 bases, and the junction held 21 bases outside the gene matches. The germline gives CDR1 SGHVT, CDR2 SQSDAQ. The CDR3 loop spans 18 amino acids. Here the CDR3 DNA reads TGTGCCAGCAGCCAAGATTTTCTTAAGGACAGGGAGAGGGTTGAGCAGTTCTTC. The encoded protein is CASSQDFLKDRERVEQFF. Filled out from reference TRBV7-4 and TRBJ2-1, the complete variable domain reads GAGVSQSPRYKVAKRGRDVALRCDSISGHVTLYWYRQTLGQGSEVLTYSQSDAQRDKSGRPSGRFSAERPERSVSTLKIQRTEQGDSAVYLCASSQDFLKDRERVEQFFGPGTRLTVL.